This T cell receptor beta chain was captured by sequencing in a study of Graves' ophthalmopathy and Graves' hyperthyroidism. Study-level information: At initial diagnosis, peripheral blood was obtained, and this preceded any treatment.

This clonotype was picked up many times. Researchers classed hyperthyroidism as stable given no ophthalmopathy within 18 months of follow-up. Among the exclusions were patients with other autoimmune diseases, uncontrolled infections, pregnancy or lactation. CDR1 is KGHDR and CDR2 is SFDVKD in the germline V gene. V lost 3 bases and J 0 bases, leaving 14 bases between the germline ends. The CDR3 runs to 17 residues. Beta-chain TCR CDR3 regions were amplified from RNA transcripts. The first round was an RT-PCR with HTBI primers, and the second round was a multiplex PCR. Each CDR3 protein is one row after TCRdb ran MiXCR on the multiplex PCR reads. This sample has about 620,000 distinct CDR3 sequences; 22% occur once, and the top ten carry approximately 6.9%.

The TCR sequence derives from a woman between 18 and 29 years old with stable Graves' hyperthyroidism. Some clones in this sample may be carry-over from other donors' samples. The sample consisted of peripheral blood. V usage is TRBV24-1 and J usage is TRBJ1-5, with D hard to call. CDR3 in DNA: TGTGCCACCAGTGATACGAACAATTTATATAGCAATCAGCCCCAGCATTTT. This encodes CATSDTNNLYSNQPQHF.